Listed below are T cell receptor beta chains from one sample, sequenced in a study of OX40 agonist ivuxolimab in advanced cancers. Measured with immunoSEQ multiplex PCR; TCRdb has only the in-frame clones, and not every one. Of 19,000 or so clones in the sample, approximately 83% were seen once. This material consisted of CD4+ or CD8+ T cells sorted from blood, taken in a trial of the OX40 agonist ivuxolimab. These receptors were obtained from an adult with an advanced solid tumor such as melanoma, head and neck, liver or kidney cancer. CDR3s include the opening cysteine and the closing phenylalanine or tryptophan.

TRBV6-5	TRBJ2-4	CASSYTDRGNDIQYF
TRBV5-6	TRBJ1-1	CASSYSDPNIVFF
TRBV19	TRBJ2-2	CASSEGALDTGELFF
TRBV14	TRBJ2-5	CASSQGMGYETQYF
TRBV4-1	TRBJ1-1	CASSQGPNTEAFF
TRBV10-1	TRBJ2-2	CASGGQGTGELFF
TRBV19	TRBJ1-5	CASSARGGFNQPQHF
TRBV5-6	TRBJ1-1	CASSLLQGSYTEAFF
TRBV28	TRBJ2-5	CASSPLKTQYF
TRBV6-5	TRBJ2-1	CASSYTGDSYNEQFF
TRBV6-5	TRBJ2-7	CASSYLYEQYF
TRBV7-9	TRBJ2-7	CASSLWEQYF
TRBV14	TRBJ2-3	CASSPKKLEDTQYF
TRBV10-3	TRBJ2-7	CAITPDSSYEQYF
TRBV11-2	TRBJ2-2	CASSLIPVGTGELFF
TRBV5-1	TRBJ2-3	CASSLRGSQTYYTDTQYF
TRBV19	TRBJ1-6	CASSQTGRSDSPLHF
TRBV5-1	TRBJ2-7	CASSLKTLGQTTYEQYF
TRBV6-1	TRBJ1-2	CASRGINYGYTF
TRBV27	.	CASRARAGGPVHEQYF
TRBV2	TRBJ1-1	CASSDTGTVNTEAFF
TRBV7-6	TRBJ2-6	CATAVFISGANVLTF
TRBV7-7	TRBJ2-7	CASSLRGLELLASSYEQYF
TRBV5-6	TRBJ2-7	CASSLAQALYEQYF
TRBV28	TRBJ2-1	CASSLSSVKSYNEQFF
TRBV4-3	TRBJ1-1	CASSQVGQRNTEAFF
TRBV19	TRBJ1-2	CASNRQEGSYGYTF
TRBV12-1	TRBJ1-1	CASSFRPAFF
TRBV6-5	TRBJ1-3	CASSYGGPGNTIYF
TRBV29-1	TRBJ2-2	CSVEWAAKNTGELFF
TRBV25-1	TRBJ1-2	CASSDRDSLKDGYTF
TRBV11-2	TRBJ2-7	CASSFGTSGSSYEQYF
TRBV4-3	TRBJ2-6	CASSQGGAFSGANVLTF
TRBV4-1	TRBJ2-7	CASSQFGAFYEQYF
TRBV14	TRBJ2-5	CASSQGKGLYETQYF
TRBV27	TRBJ2-7	CASSPGSGVYEQYF
TRBV7-9	TRBJ2-2	CASSSRTGKNTGELFF
TRBV28	TRBJ2-7	CASRGTSGSYEQYF
TRBV6-4	TRBJ2-1	CASSDLTGPNEQFF
TRBV6-1	TRBJ2-1	CASSPPGVSYNEQFF
TRBV7-5	TRBJ2-1	CVRSSPKRSSYNEQFF
TRBV19	TRBJ1-2	CASSMQGLGGYTF
TRBV6-5	TRBJ2-2	CASSPGRVTGELFF
TRBV14	TRBJ2-1	CASSQVLAGAYNEQFF
TRBV10-3	TRBJ2-7	CATTGTGGYEQYF
TRBV7-2	TRBJ1-4	CASSQVEVEGEKLFF
TRBV27	TRBJ1-1	CASSLRSMNTEAFF
TRBV6-5	TRBJ1-2	CASTPDNYGYTF
TRBV4-3	TRBJ1-3	CASSQDMDISGNTIYF
TRBV6-5	TRBJ1-1	CASRDRRNTEAFF
TRBV11-2	.	CASSLEGLRGSYEQYF
TRBV27	TRBJ2-7	CASSLGQPYEQYF
TRBV5-6	TRBJ2-7	CASSFVYGADRDRGEQYF
TRBV7-2	TRBJ2-3	CASSFPWTDTQYF
TRBV6-9	TRBJ1-1	CASRRVWNTEAFF
TRBV7-9	TRBJ2-3	CASSTSTGYGTDTQYF
TRBV6-1	TRBJ1-5	CASSPGPGHQPQHF
TRBV28	TRBJ2-7	CASTETGGSYEQYF
TRBV5-1	TRBJ2-7	CASSFSDRGQTYEQYF
TRBV10-3	TRBJ2-5	CAISNPDPWTQYF